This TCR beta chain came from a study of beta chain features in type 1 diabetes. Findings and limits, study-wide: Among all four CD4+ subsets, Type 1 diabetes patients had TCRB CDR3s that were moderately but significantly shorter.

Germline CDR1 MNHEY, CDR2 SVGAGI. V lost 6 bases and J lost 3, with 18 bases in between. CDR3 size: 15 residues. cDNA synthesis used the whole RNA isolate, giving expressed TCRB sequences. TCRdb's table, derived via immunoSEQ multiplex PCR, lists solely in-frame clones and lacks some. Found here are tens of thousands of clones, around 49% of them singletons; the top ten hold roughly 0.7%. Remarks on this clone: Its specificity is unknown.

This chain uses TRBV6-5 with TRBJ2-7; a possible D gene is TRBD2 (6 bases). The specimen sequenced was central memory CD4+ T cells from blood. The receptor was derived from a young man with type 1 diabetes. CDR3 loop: CASRETAGEVYEQYF. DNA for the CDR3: TGTGCCAGCAGGGAAACGGCCGGGGAGGTCTACGAGCAGTACTTC.